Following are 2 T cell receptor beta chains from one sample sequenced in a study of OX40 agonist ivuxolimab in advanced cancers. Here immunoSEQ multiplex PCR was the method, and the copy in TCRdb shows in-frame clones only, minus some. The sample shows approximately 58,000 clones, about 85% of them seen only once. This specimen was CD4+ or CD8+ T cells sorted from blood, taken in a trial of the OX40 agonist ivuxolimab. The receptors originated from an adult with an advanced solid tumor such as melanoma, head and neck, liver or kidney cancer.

The CDR3 protein is CASRAGLAGSSGELFF. CDR3 DNA: TGTGCCAGCAGGGCGGGACTAGCGGGGAGCAGCGGGGAGCTGTTTTTT. The chain employs TRBV5-4 and TRBJ2-2, with 13 bases that match TRBD2. CDR1 SGHNT and CDR2 YYREEE come from the germline V gene (reference sequence). Unmatched junction bases numbered 8, after V lost 5 bases and J lost 7 bases. The CDR3 runs 16 residues.

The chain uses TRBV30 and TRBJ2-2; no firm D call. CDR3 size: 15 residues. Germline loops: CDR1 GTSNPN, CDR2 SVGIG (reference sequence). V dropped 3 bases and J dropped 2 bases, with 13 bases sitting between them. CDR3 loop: CAWRGLDGNTGELFF. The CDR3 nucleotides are TGTGCCTGGAGGGGTTTGGACGGAAACACCGGGGAGCTGTTTTTT.